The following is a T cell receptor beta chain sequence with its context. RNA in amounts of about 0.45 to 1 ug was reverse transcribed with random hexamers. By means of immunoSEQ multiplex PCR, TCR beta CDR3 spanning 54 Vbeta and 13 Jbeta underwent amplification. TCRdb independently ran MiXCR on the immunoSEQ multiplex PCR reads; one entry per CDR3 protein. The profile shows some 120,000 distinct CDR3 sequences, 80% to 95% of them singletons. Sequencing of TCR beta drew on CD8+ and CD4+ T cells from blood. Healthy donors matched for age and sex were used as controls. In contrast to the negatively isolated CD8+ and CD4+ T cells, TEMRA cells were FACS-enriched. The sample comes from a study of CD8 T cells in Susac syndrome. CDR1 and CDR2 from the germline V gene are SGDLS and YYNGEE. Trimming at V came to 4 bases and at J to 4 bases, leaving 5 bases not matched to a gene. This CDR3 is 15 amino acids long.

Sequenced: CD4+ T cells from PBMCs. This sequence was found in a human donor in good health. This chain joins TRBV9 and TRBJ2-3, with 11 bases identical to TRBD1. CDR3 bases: TGTGCCAGCAGCAGCGGGACAGGGGGGCCAGATACGCAGTATTTT. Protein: CASSSGTGGPDTQYF.